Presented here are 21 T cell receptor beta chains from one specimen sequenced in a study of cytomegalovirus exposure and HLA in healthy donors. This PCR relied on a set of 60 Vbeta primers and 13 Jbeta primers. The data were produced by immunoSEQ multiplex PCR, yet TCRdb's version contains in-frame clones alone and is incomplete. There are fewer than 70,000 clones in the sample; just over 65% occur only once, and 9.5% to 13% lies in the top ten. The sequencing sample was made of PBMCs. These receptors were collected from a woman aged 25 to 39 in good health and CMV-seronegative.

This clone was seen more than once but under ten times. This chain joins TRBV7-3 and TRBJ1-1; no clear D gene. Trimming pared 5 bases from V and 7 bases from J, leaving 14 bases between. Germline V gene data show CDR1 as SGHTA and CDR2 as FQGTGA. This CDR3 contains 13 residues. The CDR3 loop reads CASSPPGEGEAFF. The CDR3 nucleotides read TGTGCCAGCAGCCCACCGGGAGAAGGTGAAGCTTTCTTT.

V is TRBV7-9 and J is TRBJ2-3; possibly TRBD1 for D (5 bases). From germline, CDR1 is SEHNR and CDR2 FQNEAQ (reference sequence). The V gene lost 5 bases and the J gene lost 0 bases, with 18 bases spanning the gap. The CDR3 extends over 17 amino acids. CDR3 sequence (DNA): TGTGCCAGCAGCGTAAGGAGACAGCGTATAAGCACAGATACGCAGTATTTT. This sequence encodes CASSVRRQRISTDTQYF.

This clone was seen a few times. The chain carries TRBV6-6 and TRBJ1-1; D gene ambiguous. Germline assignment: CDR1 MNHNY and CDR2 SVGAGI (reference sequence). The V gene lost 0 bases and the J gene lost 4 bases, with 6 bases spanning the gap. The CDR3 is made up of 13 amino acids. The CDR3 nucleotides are TGTGCCAGCAGTTACTCGGCGGTCACTGAAGCTTTCTTT. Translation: CASSYSAVTEAFF.

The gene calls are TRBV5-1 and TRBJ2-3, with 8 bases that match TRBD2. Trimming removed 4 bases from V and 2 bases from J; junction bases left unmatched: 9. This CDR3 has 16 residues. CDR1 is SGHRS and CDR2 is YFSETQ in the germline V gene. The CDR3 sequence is CASSPGLASSTDTQYF. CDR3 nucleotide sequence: TGCGCCAGCAGCCCAGGACTAGCAAGCTCCACAGATACGCAGTATTTT.

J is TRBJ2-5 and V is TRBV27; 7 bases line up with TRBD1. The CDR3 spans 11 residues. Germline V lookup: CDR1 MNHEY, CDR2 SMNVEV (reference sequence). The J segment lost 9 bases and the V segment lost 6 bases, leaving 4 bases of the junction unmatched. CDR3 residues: CASSYRGAQYF. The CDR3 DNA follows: TGTGCCAGCAGCTACAGGGGAGCCCAGTACTTC.

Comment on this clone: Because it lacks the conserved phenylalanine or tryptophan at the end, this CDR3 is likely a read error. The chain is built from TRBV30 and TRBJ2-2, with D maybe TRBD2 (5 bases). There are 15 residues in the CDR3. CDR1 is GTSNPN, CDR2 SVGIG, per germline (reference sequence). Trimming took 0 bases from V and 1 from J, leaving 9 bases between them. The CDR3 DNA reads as TGTGCCTGGAGTGTACTAGATCTGAACACCGGGGAGCTGTTTGTT. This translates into CAWSVLDLNTGELFV.

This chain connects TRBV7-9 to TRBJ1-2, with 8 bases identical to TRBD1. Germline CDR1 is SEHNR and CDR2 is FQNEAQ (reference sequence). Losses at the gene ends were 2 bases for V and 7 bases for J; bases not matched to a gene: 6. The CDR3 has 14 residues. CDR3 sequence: CASSLQGAQGGYTF. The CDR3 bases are TGTGCCAGCAGCTTACAGGGGGCGCAGGGTGGCTACACCTTC.

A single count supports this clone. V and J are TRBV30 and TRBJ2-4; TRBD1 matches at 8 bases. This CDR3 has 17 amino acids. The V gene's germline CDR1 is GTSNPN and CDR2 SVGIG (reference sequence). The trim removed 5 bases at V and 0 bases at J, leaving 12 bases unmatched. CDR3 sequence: CAWAGGAMGLAKNIQYF. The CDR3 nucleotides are TGTGCCTGGGCAGGGGGCGCGATGGGATTAGCCAAAAACATTCAGTACTTC.

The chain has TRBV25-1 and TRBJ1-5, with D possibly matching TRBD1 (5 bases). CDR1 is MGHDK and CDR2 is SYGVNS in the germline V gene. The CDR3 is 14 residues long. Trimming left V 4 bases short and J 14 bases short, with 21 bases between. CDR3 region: CASSVKGWVQHKHF. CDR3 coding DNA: TGTGCCAGCAGTGTCAAGGGGTGGGTTCAGCACAAGCATTTT.

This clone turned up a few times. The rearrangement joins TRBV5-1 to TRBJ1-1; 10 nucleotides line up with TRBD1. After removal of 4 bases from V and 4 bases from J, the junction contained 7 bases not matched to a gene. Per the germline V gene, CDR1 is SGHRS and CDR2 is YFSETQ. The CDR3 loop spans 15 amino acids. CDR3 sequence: CASSGLTGGGTEAFF. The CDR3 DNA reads TGCGCCAGCAGCGGTCTGACAGGGGGCGGCACTGAAGCTTTCTTT.

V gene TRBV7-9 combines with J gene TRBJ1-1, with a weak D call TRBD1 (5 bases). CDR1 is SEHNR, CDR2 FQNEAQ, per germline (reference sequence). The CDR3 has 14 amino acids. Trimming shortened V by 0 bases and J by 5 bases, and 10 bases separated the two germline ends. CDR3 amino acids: CASSLAAGGTEAFF. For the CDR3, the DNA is TGTGCCAGCAGCTTAGCCGCCGGGGGGACTGAAGCTTTCTTT.

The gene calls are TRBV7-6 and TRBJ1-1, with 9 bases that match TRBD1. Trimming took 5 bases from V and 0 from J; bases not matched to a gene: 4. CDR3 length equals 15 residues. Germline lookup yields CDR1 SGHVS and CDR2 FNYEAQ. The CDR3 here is CASSTDRGMNTEAFF. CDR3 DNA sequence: TGTGCCAGCAGCACGGACAGGGGTATGAACACTGAAGCTTTCTTT.

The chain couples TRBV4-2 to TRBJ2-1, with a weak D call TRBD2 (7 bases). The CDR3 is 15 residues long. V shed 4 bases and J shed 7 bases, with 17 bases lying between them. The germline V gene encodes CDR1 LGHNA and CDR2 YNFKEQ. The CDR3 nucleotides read TGTGCCAGCAGCCCACGCGGGGGCCCTTGGAATGAGCAGTTCTTC. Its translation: CASSPRGGPWNEQFF.

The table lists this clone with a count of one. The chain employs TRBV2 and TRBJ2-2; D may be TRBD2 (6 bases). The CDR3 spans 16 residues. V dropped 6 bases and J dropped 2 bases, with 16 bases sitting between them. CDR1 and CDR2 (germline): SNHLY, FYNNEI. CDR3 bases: TGTGCCAGCAGGGGGCGGGGCGGAATTAACACCGGGGAGCTGTTTTTT. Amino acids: CASRGRGGINTGELFF.

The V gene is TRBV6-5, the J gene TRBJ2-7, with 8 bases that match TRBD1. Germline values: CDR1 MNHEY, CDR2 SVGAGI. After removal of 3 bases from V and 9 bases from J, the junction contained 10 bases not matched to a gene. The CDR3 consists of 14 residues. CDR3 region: CASSYPGQGEGQYF. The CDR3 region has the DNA TGTGCCAGCAGTTATCCTGGACAGGGCGAGGGGCAGTACTTC.

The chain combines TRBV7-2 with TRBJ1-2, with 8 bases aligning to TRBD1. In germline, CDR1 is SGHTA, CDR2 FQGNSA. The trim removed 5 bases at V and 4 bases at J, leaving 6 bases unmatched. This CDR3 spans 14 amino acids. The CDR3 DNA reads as TGTGCCAGCAGCGGGGGGACAGGTCGCTATGGCTACACCTTC. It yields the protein CASSGGTGRYGYTF.

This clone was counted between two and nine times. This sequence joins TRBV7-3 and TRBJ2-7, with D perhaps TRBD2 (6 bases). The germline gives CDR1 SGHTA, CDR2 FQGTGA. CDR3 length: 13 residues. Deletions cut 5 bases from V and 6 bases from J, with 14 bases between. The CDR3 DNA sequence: TGTGCCAGCAGCCGGGACCCGGAGGGCGAGCAGTACTTC. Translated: CASSRDPEGEQYF.

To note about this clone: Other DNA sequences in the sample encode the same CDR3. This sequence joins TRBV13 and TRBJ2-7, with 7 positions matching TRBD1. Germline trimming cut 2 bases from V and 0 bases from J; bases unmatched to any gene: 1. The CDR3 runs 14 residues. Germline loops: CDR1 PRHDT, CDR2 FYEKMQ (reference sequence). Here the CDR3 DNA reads TGTGCCAGCAGCTTACCAGGGGGCTCCTACGAGCAGTACTTC. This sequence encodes CASSLPGGSYEQYF.

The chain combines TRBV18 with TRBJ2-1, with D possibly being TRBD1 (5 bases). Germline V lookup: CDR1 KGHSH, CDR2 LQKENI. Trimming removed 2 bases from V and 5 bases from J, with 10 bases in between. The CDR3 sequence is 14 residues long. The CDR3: CASSPGAVNNEQFF. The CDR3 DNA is TGTGCCAGCTCACCAGGGGCGGTTAACAATGAGCAGTTCTTC.

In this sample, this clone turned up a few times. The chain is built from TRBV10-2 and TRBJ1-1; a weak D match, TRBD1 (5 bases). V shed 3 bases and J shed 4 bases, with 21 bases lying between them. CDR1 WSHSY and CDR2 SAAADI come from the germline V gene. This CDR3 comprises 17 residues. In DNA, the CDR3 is TGCGCCAGCAGTGAAGGGGCGGGGAGGATATTGGGCACTGAAGCTTTCTTT. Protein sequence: CASSEGAGRILGTEAFF.

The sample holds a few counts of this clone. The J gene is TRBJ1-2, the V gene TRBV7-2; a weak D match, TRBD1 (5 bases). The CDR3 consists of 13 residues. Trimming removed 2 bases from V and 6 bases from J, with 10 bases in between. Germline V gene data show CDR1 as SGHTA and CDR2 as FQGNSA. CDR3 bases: TGTGCCAGCAGCTTAACATCCAGGGATGGCTACACCTTC. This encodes CASSLTSRDGYTF. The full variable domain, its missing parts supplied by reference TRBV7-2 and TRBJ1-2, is GAGVSQSPSNKVTEKGKDVELRCDPISGHTALYWYRQSLGQGLEFLIYFQGNSAPDKSGLPSDRFSAERTGGSVSTLTIQRTQQEDSAVYLCASSLTSRDGYTFGSGTRLTVV.